This T cell receptor beta chain was identified in a study of blood T cell repertoires in COVID-19. Across the whole study: Nucleic acid was either cDNA or gDNA, and it came from T cells, B-cell-depleted T cells, or PBMCs.

Living in about 25 US areas, the participants were between 18 and 89 years of age. The length of the CDR3 is 15 residues. The germline V gene has CDR1 SGHAT and CDR2 FQNNGV. Trimming took off 1 base at V and 4 bases at J, with 13 bases between the two ends. Original processing methods: Counts of nucleated cells, estimated from reference gene primer amplification, were obtained. Some clones are missing from TCRdb's copy, which holds only in-frame ones; the method was immunoSEQ multiplex PCR. The V and J calls and the clone size are those of that table, but D and trimming were determined from the DNA. Among about 280,000 clones listed, around 85% were seen once. This clone was counted ten times or more.

The V gene is TRBV11-2, the J gene TRBJ1-2; no clear D gene. This clonotype originated in a woman aged 50 to 65 who had recovered from COVID-19. The sample comprised PBMCs or T cells enriched from blood (not recorded which). The CDR3 loop reads CASSLAEGWRYGYTF. The CDR3 DNA reads TGTGCCAGCAGCTTAGCCGAGGGTTGGCGCTATGGCTACACCTTC.